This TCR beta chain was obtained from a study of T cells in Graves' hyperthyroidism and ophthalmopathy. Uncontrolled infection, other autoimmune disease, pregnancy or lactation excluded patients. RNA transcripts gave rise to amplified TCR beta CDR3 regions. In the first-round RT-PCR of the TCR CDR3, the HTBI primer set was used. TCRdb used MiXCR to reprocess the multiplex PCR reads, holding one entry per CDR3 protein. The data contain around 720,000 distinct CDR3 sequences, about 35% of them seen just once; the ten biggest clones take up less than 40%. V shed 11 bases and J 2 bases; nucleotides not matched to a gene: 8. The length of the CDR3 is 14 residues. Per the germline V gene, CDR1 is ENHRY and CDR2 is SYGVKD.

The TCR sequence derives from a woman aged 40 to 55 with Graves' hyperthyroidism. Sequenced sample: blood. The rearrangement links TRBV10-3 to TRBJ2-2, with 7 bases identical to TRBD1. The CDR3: CAAKDRINTGELFF. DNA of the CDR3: TGTGCCGCTAAGGACAGGATTAACACCGGGGAGCTGTTTTTT.